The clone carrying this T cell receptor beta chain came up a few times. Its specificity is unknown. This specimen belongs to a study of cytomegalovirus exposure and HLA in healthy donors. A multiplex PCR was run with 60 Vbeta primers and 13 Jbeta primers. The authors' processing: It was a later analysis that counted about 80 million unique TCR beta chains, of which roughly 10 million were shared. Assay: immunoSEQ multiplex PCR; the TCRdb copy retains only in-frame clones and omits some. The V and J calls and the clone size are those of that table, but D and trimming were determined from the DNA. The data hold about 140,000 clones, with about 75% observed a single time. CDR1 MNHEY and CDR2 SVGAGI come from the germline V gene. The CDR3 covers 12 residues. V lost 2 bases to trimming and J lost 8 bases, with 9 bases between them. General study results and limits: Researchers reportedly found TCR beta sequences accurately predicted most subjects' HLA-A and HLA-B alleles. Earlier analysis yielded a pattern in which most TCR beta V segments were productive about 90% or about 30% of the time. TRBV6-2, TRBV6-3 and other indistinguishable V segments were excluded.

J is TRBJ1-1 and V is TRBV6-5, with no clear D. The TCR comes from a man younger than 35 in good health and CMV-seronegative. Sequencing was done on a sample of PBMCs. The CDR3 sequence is CASSYIAGEAFF. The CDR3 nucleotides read TGTGCCAGCAGTTACATTGCAGGAGAAGCTTTCTTT.